These T cell receptor beta chains were read from a single sample in a study of sequential checkpoint blockade in melanoma. The method was immunoSEQ multiplex PCR; TCRdb's version includes in-frame clones alone and lacks a portion of them. The data contain under 45,000 clones, roughly 86% of them singletons. Sequencing used CD8+ T cells sorted from blood (inferred from file names), obtained from a patient given nivolumab and ipilimumab in sequence. The receptors come from a human donor with melanoma. The CDR3 runs from the conserved cysteine through the conserved F or W. A D gene is named only where the DNA matches it firmly. For some rows the clone size is stated as once, few or many, or as a class when expanded; others skip it.

size: -; length: 17; J: TRBJ2-3; D: -; V: TRBV7-9; CDR3: CASSIGWGGAGTDTQYF; DNA: TGTGCCAGCAGCATAGGCTGGGGGGGGGCCGGTACAGATACGCAGTATTTT
size: -; length: 16; J: TRBJ1-1; D: TRBD1; V: TRBV19; CDR3: CASNWGGRGQDTEAFF; DNA: TGTGCCAGTAATTGGGGGGGCAGGGGGCAGGACACTGAAGCTTTCTTT
size: -; length: 14; J: TRBJ2-7; D: -; V: TRBV5-6; CDR3: CASSLGQALREQYF; DNA: TGTGCCAGCAGCTTGGGACAGGCCCTACGGGAGCAGTACTTC
size: -; length: 16; J: TRBJ2-7; D: TRBD1; V: TRBV27; CDR3: CASSSPNRGTSYEQYF; DNA: TGTGCCAGCAGTTCACCAAACAGGGGAACCTCCTACGAGCAGTACTTC
size: few; length: 14; J: TRBJ2-1; D: -; V: TRBV5-1; CDR3: CASSPEGRPNEQFF; DNA: TGCGCCAGCAGCCCCGAGGGCCGACCCAATGAGCAGTTCTTC
size: -; length: 17; J: TRBJ2-2; D: -; V: TRBV27; CDR3: CASSSHSGGSGAGELFF; DNA: TGTGCCAGCAGTTCGCACAGTGGGGGGTCTGGCGCCGGGGAGCTGTTTTTT
size: -; length: 20; J: TRBJ2-7; D: -; V: TRBV5-1; CDR3: CASSWPLNGQGGPVGYEQYF; DNA: TGCGCCAGCAGCTGGCCTCTTAATGGGCAGGGGGGCCCTGTCGGCTACGAGCAGTACTTC
size: -; length: 14; J: TRBJ1-4; D: -; V: TRBV7-8; CDR3: CASSLGGAPEKLFF; DNA: TGTGCCAGCAGCTTAGGGGGCGCTCCTGAAAAACTGTTTTTT
size: -; length: 14; J: TRBJ1-1; D: -; V: TRBV29-1; CDR3: CSVESPGVNTEAFF; DNA: TGCAGCGTTGAATCCCCGGGGGTGAACACTGAAGCTTTCTTT
size: -; length: 16; J: TRBJ2-3; D: -; V: TRBV7-6; CDR3: CASSLGVAASTDTQYF; DNA: TGTGCCAGCAGCTTAGGGGTAGCGGCTAGCACAGATACGCAGTATTTT
size: -; length: 14; J: TRBJ2-7; D: TRBD2; V: TRBV27; CDR3: CASSPSAGTYEQYF; DNA: TGTGCCAGCAGCCCCTCAGCGGGGACCTACGAGCAGTACTTC
size: -; length: 18; J: TRBJ2-7; D: TRBD1; V: TRBV7-9; CDR3: CASSLVKPGQGNLGEQYF; DNA: TGTGCCAGCAGCTTAGTTAAACCGGGACAGGGAAATTTAGGCGAGCAGTACTTC
size: -; length: 16; J: TRBJ2-7; D: TRBD2; V: TRBV27; CDR3: CASTSSGVAGVYEQYF; DNA: TGTGCCAGCACTTCCTCGGGTGTAGCGGGAGTGTACGAGCAGTACTTC
size: medium-sized; length: 16; J: TRBJ1-3; D: TRBD1; V: TRBV19; CDR3: CASSMTRDSSGNTIYF; DNA: TGTGCCAGTAGTATGACCCGGGACAGCTCTGGAAACACCATATATTTT
size: -; length: 14; J: TRBJ2-5; D: TRBD2; V: TRBV5-6; CDR3: CASSSGLEQETQYF; DNA: TGTGCCAGCAGCTCGGGACTAGAGCAAGAGACCCAGTACTTC
size: -; length: 13; J: TRBJ1-5; D: -; V: TRBV9; CDR3: CASSVEGVQPQHF; DNA: TGTGCCAGCAGCGTAGAAGGGGTTCAGCCCCAGCATTTT
size: -; length: 13; J: TRBJ2-7; D: -; V: TRBV4-2; CDR3: CASSQPGAYEQYF; DNA: TGTGCCAGCAGCCAACCAGGGGCCTACGAGCAGTACTTC
size: -; length: 12; J: TRBJ1-1; D: TRBD1; V: TRBV4-2; CDR3: CASSPDRAEAFF; DNA: TGTGCCAGCAGCCCGGACAGGGCTGAAGCTTTCTTT